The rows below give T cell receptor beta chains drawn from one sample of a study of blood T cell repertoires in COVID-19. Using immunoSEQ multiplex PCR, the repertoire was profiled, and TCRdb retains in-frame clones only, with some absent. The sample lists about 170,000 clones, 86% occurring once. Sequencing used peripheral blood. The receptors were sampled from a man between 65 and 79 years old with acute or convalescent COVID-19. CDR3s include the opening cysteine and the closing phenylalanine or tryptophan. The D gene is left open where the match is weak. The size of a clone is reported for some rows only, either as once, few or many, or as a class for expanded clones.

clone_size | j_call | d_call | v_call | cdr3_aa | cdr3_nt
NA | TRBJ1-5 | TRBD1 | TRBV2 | CASSDRTGEQPQHF | TGTGCCAGCAGTGACAGGACAGGGGAGCAGCCCCAGCATTTT
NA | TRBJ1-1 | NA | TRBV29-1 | CSVGRGPSSEAFF | TGCAGCGTGGGTCGAGGGCCGAGCTCTGAAGCTTTCTTT
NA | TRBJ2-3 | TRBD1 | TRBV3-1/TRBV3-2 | CARITGGADRLDGDTQYF | TGTGCCAGGATTACAGGGGGCGCGGATCGCCTAGATGGAGATACGCAGTATTTT
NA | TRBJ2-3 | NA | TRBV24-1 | CATSDPSRGSDTQYF | TGTGCCACCAGTGACCCTTCGCGGGGTTCGGATACGCAGTATTTT
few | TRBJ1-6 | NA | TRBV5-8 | CASSLVGWGLDSPLHF | TGTGCCAGCAGCTTGGTCGGTTGGGGACTGGATTCACCCCTCCACTTT
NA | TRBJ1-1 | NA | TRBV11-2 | CASSSSRGGSEAFF | TGTGCCAGCAGCTCCTCGAGGGGAGGATCTGAAGCTTTCTTT
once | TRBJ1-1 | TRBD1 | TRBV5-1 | CASRRDRANTEAFF | TGCGCCAGCAGGAGAGACAGGGCGAACACTGAAGCTTTCTTT
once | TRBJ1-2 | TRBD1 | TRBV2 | CASRGRGNGYTF | TGTGCCAGCAGGGGCAGGGGGAACGGCTACACCTTC
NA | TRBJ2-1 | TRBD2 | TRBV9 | CASSDSLAGNEQFF | TGTGCCAGCAGCGACAGTCTAGCGGGGAATGAGCAGTTCTTC
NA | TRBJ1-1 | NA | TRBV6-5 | CASSYSQGHTEAFF | TGTGCCAGCAGTTACTCCCAGGGTCACACTGAAGCTTTCTTT
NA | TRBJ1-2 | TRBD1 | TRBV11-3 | CASSQGTGEGYTF | TGTGCCAGCAGCCAGGGGACAGGGGAAGGCTACACCTTC
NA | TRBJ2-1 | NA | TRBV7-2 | CASSLAGDSYNEQFF | TGTGCCAGCAGCTTAGCCGGGGACTCCTACAATGAGCAGTTCTTC
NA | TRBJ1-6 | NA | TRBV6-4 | CAGRPPPNSPLHF | TGTGCCGGGAGGCCCCCCCCTAATTCACCCCTCCACTTT
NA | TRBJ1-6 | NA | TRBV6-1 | CASSDVAGSFNNSPLHF | TGTGCCAGCAGTGATGTGGCGGGGAGTTTTAATAATTCACCCCTCCACTTT
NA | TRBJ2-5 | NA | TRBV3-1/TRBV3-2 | CASSQEEGASQYF | TGTGCCAGCAGCCAAGAGGAAGGGGCCAGCCAGTACTTC
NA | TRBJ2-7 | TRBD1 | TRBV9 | CASSVGAGGGWQYF | TGTGCCAGCAGCGTAGGCGCAGGGGGCGGCTGGCAGTACTTC
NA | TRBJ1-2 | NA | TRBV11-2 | CASSSDINYGYTF | TGTGCCAGCAGCTCGGACATAAACTATGGCTACACCTTC
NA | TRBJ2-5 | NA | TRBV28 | CASSRQVLETQYF | TGTGCCAGCAGCCGACAGGTTCTAGAGACCCAGTACTTC
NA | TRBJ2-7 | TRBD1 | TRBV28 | CASSFGTGVLEQYF | TGTGCCAGCAGTTTTGGGACAGGGGTTCTCGAGCAGTACTTC
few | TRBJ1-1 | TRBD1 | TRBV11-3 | CASSPRTGMNTEAFF | TGTGCCAGCAGCCCCCGGACAGGGATGAACACTGAAGCTTTCTTT